These T cell receptor beta chains were read from a single sample in a study of vaccination effects on CD4 cells after COVID-19. Clones were sequenced by immunoSEQ multiplex PCR, and TCRdb holds only the in-frame ones, with some missing. The sample has 75,000 or so clones; under 85% are singletons. Antigens for these TCRs are unknown. The input for sequencing was CD4+ T cells from PBMCs cultured with HCoV-OC43 spike peptides, taken after COVID-19 vaccination. The source of these receptors is a human donor who received a COVID-19 vaccine. CDR3s include the opening cysteine and the closing phenylalanine or tryptophan. Fields, in order: D gene, V gene, J gene, clone size, CDR3 DNA, CDR3 protein. A D gene is named only where the DNA matches it firmly. Part of the rows lack a size; the others show once, few, many or a class for expanded clones.

d_call: -
v_call: TRBV5-1
j_call: TRBJ1-1
clone_size: few
cdr3_nt: TGCGCCAGCAGCTTGGGTGTCGGGGGAATGAACACTGAAGCTTTCTTT
cdr3_aa: CASSLGVGGMNTEAFF

d_call: -
v_call: TRBV24-1
j_call: TRBJ2-1
clone_size: -
cdr3_nt: TGTGCCACCAGTGATGCGAAAGGATACAATGAGCAGTTCTTC
cdr3_aa: CATSDAKGYNEQFF

d_call: -
v_call: TRBV27
j_call: TRBJ2-3
clone_size: -
cdr3_nt: TGTGCCAGCAGTTTCAATCCGGTGGGGCGCGGCACAGATACGCAGTATTTT
cdr3_aa: CASSFNPVGRGTDTQYF

d_call: -
v_call: TRBV9
j_call: TRBJ1-2
clone_size: -
cdr3_nt: TGTGCCAGCAGCGTAGCCATGGGGGTCTACACCTTC
cdr3_aa: CASSVAMGVYTF

d_call: -
v_call: TRBV5-1
j_call: TRBJ1-1
clone_size: -
cdr3_nt: TGCGCCAGCAGCTTGGATCAGAGACGCACTGAAGCTTTCTTT
cdr3_aa: CASSLDQRRTEAFF

d_call: -
v_call: TRBV24-1
j_call: TRBJ2-2
clone_size: -
cdr3_nt: TGTGCCACCAGTGATTTCTTCGGACTTTCGACCGGGGAGCTGTTTTTT
cdr3_aa: CATSDFFGLSTGELFF

d_call: -
v_call: TRBV2
j_call: TRBJ1-4
clone_size: -
cdr3_nt: TGTGCCAGCAGTGAAACGGCGACCCTGGTGTTTGAAAAACTGTTTTTT
cdr3_aa: CASSETATLVFEKLFF

d_call: -
v_call: TRBV4-3
j_call: TRBJ1-2
clone_size: -
cdr3_nt: TGCGCCAGCAGACAGCAGGGAGGGGAAGGCTACACCTTC
cdr3_aa: CASRQQGGEGYTF

d_call: -
v_call: TRBV15
j_call: TRBJ1-1
clone_size: -
cdr3_nt: TGTGCCACCACCGCTCCGAACACTGAAGCTTTCTTT
cdr3_aa: CATTAPNTEAFF

d_call: -
v_call: TRBV18
j_call: TRBJ2-1
clone_size: -
cdr3_nt: TGTGCCAGCTCACCTGGACTGAACAATGAGCAGTTCTTC
cdr3_aa: CASSPGLNNEQFF

d_call: -
v_call: TRBV12-5
j_call: TRBJ1-1
clone_size: -
cdr3_nt: TGTGCTAGTGGTTTGCAGAGTCCCGGGGACACTGAAGCTTTCTTT
cdr3_aa: CASGLQSPGDTEAFF

d_call: TRBD2
v_call: TRBV27
j_call: TRBJ2-3
clone_size: -
cdr3_nt: TGTGCCAGCAGTTTACGGACTAGCGGGGCTAGCACAGATACGCAGTATTTT
cdr3_aa: CASSLRTSGASTDTQYF

d_call: -
v_call: TRBV7-8
j_call: TRBJ1-4
clone_size: -
cdr3_nt: TGTGCCAGCAGAACCGTAACTAATGAAAAACTGTTTTTT
cdr3_aa: CASRTVTNEKLFF

d_call: -
v_call: TRBV5-4
j_call: TRBJ1-5
clone_size: -
cdr3_nt: TGTGCCAGCAGCCCAGGCAGGGAGAGCAATCAGCCCCAGCATTTT
cdr3_aa: CASSPGRESNQPQHF

d_call: -
v_call: TRBV6-1
j_call: TRBJ1-3
clone_size: -
cdr3_nt: TGTGCCAGCAGTGAGGGGGGGTTAGGAAACACCATATATTTT
cdr3_aa: CASSEGGLGNTIYF

d_call: -
v_call: TRBV2
j_call: TRBJ1-5
clone_size: -
cdr3_nt: TGTGCCAGCCTCTCATACCGAAATCAGCCCCAGCATTTT
cdr3_aa: CASLSYRNQPQHF

d_call: TRBD1
v_call: TRBV19
j_call: TRBJ1-2
clone_size: -
cdr3_nt: TGTGCCAGTACAGAGACAGGGGCCAGCTATGGCTACACCTTC
cdr3_aa: CASTETGASYGYTF

d_call: TRBD1
v_call: TRBV3-1/TRBV3-2
j_call: TRBJ2-5
clone_size: -
cdr3_nt: TGTGCCAGCAGCCAGACAGGGGGCGGAGAGACCCAGTACTTC
cdr3_aa: CASSQTGGGETQYF

d_call: -
v_call: TRBV24-1
j_call: TRBJ2-6
clone_size: -
cdr3_nt: TGTGCCACCAGTGACCCAGGAGTTAGGGACGTCCTGACTTTC
cdr3_aa: CATSDPGVRDVLTF

d_call: TRBD1
v_call: TRBV19
j_call: TRBJ2-2
clone_size: -
cdr3_nt: TGTGCCAGTAGTCCTGAGACAGGGACGGAGCTGTTTTTT
cdr3_aa: CASSPETGTELFF

d_call: -
v_call: TRBV6-2/TRBV6-3
j_call: TRBJ1-1
clone_size: -
cdr3_nt: TGTGCCAGCAGTTACGGGCGGGGGAGCACTGAAGCTTTCTTT
cdr3_aa: CASSYGRGSTEAFF

d_call: -
v_call: TRBV18
j_call: TRBJ1-5
clone_size: -
cdr3_nt: TGTGCCAGCTCAGAGACGACGGTAATCAATCAGCCCCAGCATTTT
cdr3_aa: CASSETTVINQPQHF

d_call: TRBD1
v_call: TRBV23-1
j_call: TRBJ2-1
clone_size: few
cdr3_nt: TGCGCCAGCAGTCAATCCCGGGACAGGGACCCCTACAATGAGCAGTTCTTC
cdr3_aa: CASSQSRDRDPYNEQFF

d_call: -
v_call: TRBV2
j_call: TRBJ1-5
clone_size: -
cdr3_nt: TGTGCCAGCAGTGAACAGGGACTCAATCAGCCCCAGCATTTT
cdr3_aa: CASSEQGLNQPQHF

d_call: TRBD1
v_call: TRBV7-8
j_call: TRBJ1-5
clone_size: -
cdr3_nt: TGTGCCAGCAGCCGGAACAGGGGTAATCAGCCCCAGCATTTT
cdr3_aa: CASSRNRGNQPQHF

d_call: -
v_call: TRBV19
j_call: TRBJ1-5
clone_size: -
cdr3_nt: TGTGCCAGCAATGACTGGAACGCCCAGGGTGGCCAGCATTTT
cdr3_aa: CASNDWNAQGGQHF

d_call: TRBD1
v_call: TRBV18
j_call: TRBJ2-2
clone_size: -
cdr3_nt: TGTGCCAGCTCACCCATCGGACAGGGGGCGCCCGGGGAGCTGTTTTTT
cdr3_aa: CASSPIGQGAPGELFF

d_call: -
v_call: TRBV3-1/TRBV3-2
j_call: TRBJ2-2
clone_size: once
cdr3_nt: TGTGCCAGCAGCCAAGCCGGACAGATAACGAACACCGGGGAGCTGTTTTTT
cdr3_aa: CASSQAGQITNTGELFF

d_call: TRBD1
v_call: TRBV5-5
j_call: TRBJ1-4
clone_size: -
cdr3_nt: TGTGCCAGCAGCCACCGACAACGGGACAGGGGGCTATCTAATGAAAAACTGTTTTTT
cdr3_aa: CASSHRQRDRGLSNEKLFF

d_call: -
v_call: TRBV7-2
j_call: TRBJ2-3
clone_size: -
cdr3_nt: TGTGCCAGCAGCACAGGGCTGTTAGATACGCAGTATTTT
cdr3_aa: CASSTGLLDTQYF

d_call: -
v_call: TRBV7-2
j_call: TRBJ2-2
clone_size: many
cdr3_nt: TGTGCCAGCAGCTTAGATTGGGGATCGAACACCGGGGAGCTGTTTTTT
cdr3_aa: CASSLDWGSNTGELFF

d_call: -
v_call: TRBV28
j_call: TRBJ1-5
clone_size: -
cdr3_nt: TGTGCCAGCAGCCTTGGGGGCAGTAATCAGCCCCAGCATTTT
cdr3_aa: CASSLGGSNQPQHF

d_call: -
v_call: TRBV7-2
j_call: TRBJ2-1
clone_size: once
cdr3_nt: TGTGCCAGCAGACAAACGCAGGGGCCCTACAATGAGCAGTTCTTC
cdr3_aa: CASRQTQGPYNEQFF

d_call: -
v_call: TRBV19
j_call: TRBJ2-5
clone_size: -
cdr3_nt: TGTGCCAGTAGTATCCGGGGGGCGGTAGGGGAGACCCAGTACTTC
cdr3_aa: CASSIRGAVGETQYF

d_call: -
v_call: TRBV5-6
j_call: TRBJ2-5
clone_size: -
cdr3_nt: TGTGCCAGCAGCTTTTGGCGAAAAGAGACCCAGTACTTC
cdr3_aa: CASSFWRKETQYF

d_call: -
v_call: TRBV19
j_call: TRBJ1-4
clone_size: -
cdr3_nt: TGTGCCAGTAGTATCGGTGAGAGAATCGGTGAAAAACTGTTTTTT
cdr3_aa: CASSIGERIGEKLFF

d_call: TRBD2
v_call: TRBV6-6
j_call: TRBJ2-5
clone_size: few
cdr3_nt: TGTGCCAGCAGTCGTCTAGCGGGGAGCCAATACCAAGAGACCCAGTACTTC
cdr3_aa: CASSRLAGSQYQETQYF

d_call: TRBD1
v_call: TRBV4-1
j_call: TRBJ1-2
clone_size: -
cdr3_nt: TGCGCCAGCAGCCAAGATAACATAAGGGACAGGGGATATGGCTACACCTTC
cdr3_aa: CASSQDNIRDRGYGYTF

d_call: -
v_call: TRBV4-1
j_call: TRBJ2-3
clone_size: once
cdr3_nt: TGCGCCAGCAGCCAATATTGGTCTAGCACAGATACGCAGTATTTT
cdr3_aa: CASSQYWSSTDTQYF

d_call: -
v_call: TRBV6-5
j_call: TRBJ1-1
clone_size: -
cdr3_nt: TGTGCCAGCACCGTGAGTCCGGGGGACACTGAAGCTTTCTTT
cdr3_aa: CASTVSPGDTEAFF

d_call: -
v_call: TRBV2
j_call: TRBJ2-3
clone_size: -
cdr3_nt: TGTGCCAGCAGACAGGGCATGGGCTCAGATACGCAGTATTTT
cdr3_aa: CASRQGMGSDTQYF

d_call: TRBD1
v_call: TRBV4-1
j_call: TRBJ1-4
clone_size: -
cdr3_nt: TGCGCCAGCAGCCAGCACGGGACAGTAAATGAAAAACTGTTTTTT
cdr3_aa: CASSQHGTVNEKLFF

d_call: -
v_call: TRBV6-1
j_call: TRBJ2-5
clone_size: -
cdr3_nt: TGTGCCAGCAGTGACGACTATGGACTTGCGGGTTCCCAAGAGACCCAGTACTTC
cdr3_aa: CASSDDYGLAGSQETQYF

d_call: TRBD1
v_call: TRBV24-1
j_call: TRBJ1-4
clone_size: once
cdr3_nt: TGTGCCACCAGTGATCCGGGACAGGGTAATGAAAAACTGTTTTTT
cdr3_aa: CATSDPGQGNEKLFF

d_call: -
v_call: TRBV6-1
j_call: TRBJ1-1
clone_size: few
cdr3_nt: TGTGCCAGCAGTGAAGGTGACAGCTACACTGAAGCTTTCTTT
cdr3_aa: CASSEGDSYTEAFF

d_call: -
v_call: TRBV3-1/TRBV3-2
j_call: TRBJ2-3
clone_size: few
cdr3_nt: TGTGCCAGCAGCCCGTTATTTGGGGGGAGCACAGATACGCAGTATTTT
cdr3_aa: CASSPLFGGSTDTQYF

d_call: TRBD1
v_call: TRBV6-2/TRBV6-3
j_call: TRBJ1-5
clone_size: once
cdr3_nt: TGTGCCAGCAGTTCCAGGGGGCTAGGTAATCAGCCCCAGCATTTT
cdr3_aa: CASSSRGLGNQPQHF

d_call: TRBD1
v_call: TRBV7-7
j_call: TRBJ2-2
clone_size: -
cdr3_nt: TGTGCCAGCAGCCCAACCCTAGACAGGGCTAACACCGGGGAGCTGTTTTTT
cdr3_aa: CASSPTLDRANTGELFF

d_call: -
v_call: TRBV10-1
j_call: TRBJ2-6
clone_size: -
cdr3_nt: TGCGCCAGCAGAAGGGTTTGTGGGGCCAACGTCCTGACTTTC
cdr3_aa: CASRRVCGANVLTF

d_call: -
v_call: TRBV3-1/TRBV3-2
j_call: TRBJ2-5
clone_size: -
cdr3_nt: TGTGCCAGCAGCCAAGAAAGCGAAGCCCGGGAGACCCAGTACTTC
cdr3_aa: CASSQESEARETQYF

d_call: TRBD1
v_call: TRBV4-1
j_call: TRBJ2-4
clone_size: -
cdr3_nt: TGCGCCAGCAGCCAAGATCGAAAGGACAGGGTGGGTAACATTCAGTACTTC
cdr3_aa: CASSQDRKDRVGNIQYF